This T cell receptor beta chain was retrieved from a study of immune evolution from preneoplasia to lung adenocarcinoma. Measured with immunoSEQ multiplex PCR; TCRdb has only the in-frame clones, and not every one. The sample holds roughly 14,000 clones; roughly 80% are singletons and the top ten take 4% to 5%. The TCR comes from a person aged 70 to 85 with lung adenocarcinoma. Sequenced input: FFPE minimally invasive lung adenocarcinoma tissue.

The CDR3 nucleotides read TGTGCCAGCAGCTCCTCCGGGGGTTACGAGCAGTACTTC. Translated: CASSSSGGYEQYF. The J gene is TRBJ2-7, the V gene TRBV5-4; D might be TRBD2 (6 bases). The CDR3 is 13 amino acids. V was clipped by 3 bases and J by 4 bases, with 11 bases between them. Germline CDR1 and CDR2: SGHNT and YYREEE (reference sequence).